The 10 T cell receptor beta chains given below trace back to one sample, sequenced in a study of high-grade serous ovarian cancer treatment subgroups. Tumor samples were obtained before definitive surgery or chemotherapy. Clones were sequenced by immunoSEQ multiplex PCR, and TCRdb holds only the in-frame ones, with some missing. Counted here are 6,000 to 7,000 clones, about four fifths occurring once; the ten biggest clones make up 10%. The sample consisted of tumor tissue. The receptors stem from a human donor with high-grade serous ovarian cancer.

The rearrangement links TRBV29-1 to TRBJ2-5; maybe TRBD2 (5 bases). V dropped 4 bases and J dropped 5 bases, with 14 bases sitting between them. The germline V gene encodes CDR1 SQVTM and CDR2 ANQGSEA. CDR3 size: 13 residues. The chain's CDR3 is CSVGRRVRETQYF. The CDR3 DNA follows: TGCAGCGTTGGTCGGCGGGTTAGGGAGACCCAGTACTTC. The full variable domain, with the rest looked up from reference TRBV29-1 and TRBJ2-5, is SAVISQKPSRDICQRGTSLTIQCQVDSQVTMMFWYRQQPGQSLTLIATANQGSEATYESGFVIDKFPISRPNLTFSTLTVSNMSPEDSSIYLCSVGRRVRETQYFGPGTRLLVL.

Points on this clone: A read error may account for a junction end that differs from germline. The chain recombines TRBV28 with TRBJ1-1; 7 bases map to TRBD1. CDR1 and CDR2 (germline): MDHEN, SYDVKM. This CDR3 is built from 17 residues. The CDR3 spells CAGSSLEASQGGTEAFF. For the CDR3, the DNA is TGTGCCGGCAGCAGTTTAGAGGCTTCCCAGGGGGGCACTGAAGCTTTCTTT.

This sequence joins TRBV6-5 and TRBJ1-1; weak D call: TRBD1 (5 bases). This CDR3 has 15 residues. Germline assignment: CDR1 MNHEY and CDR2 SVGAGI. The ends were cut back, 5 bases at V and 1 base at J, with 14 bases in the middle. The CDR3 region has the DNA TGTGCCAGCAGTCCCTCGGGGCTGTCGAACACTGAAGCTTTCTTT. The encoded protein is CASSPSGLSNTEAFF.

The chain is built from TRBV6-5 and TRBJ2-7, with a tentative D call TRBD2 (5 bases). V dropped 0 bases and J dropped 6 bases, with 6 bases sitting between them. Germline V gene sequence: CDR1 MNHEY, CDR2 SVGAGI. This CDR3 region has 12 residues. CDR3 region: CASSYSGSEQYF. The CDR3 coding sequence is TGTGCCAGCAGTTACTCAGGGAGCGAGCAGTACTTC.

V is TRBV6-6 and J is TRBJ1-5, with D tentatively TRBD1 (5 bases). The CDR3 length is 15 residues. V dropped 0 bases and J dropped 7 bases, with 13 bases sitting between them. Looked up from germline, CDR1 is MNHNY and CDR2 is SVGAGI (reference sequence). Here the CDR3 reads CASSYSGPQAQPQHF. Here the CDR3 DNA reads TGTGCCAGCAGTTACTCGGGACCCCAGGCCCAGCCCCAGCATTTT.

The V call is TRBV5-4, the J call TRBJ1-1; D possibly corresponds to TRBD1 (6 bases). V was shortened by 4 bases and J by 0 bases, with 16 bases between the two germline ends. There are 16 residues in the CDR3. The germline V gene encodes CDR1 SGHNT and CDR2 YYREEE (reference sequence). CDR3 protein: CASSQGKGGLNTEAFF. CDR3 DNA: TGTGCCAGCAGCCAGGGGAAGGGGGGACTGAACACTGAAGCTTTCTTT.

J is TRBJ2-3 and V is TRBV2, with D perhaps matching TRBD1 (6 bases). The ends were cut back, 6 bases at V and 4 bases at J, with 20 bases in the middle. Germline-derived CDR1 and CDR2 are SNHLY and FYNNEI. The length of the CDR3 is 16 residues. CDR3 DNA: TGTGCCAGCAGCGAGACCGGGACATTACATTCAGATACGCAGTATTTT. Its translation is CASSETGTLHSDTQYF.

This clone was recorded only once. CDR3 residues: CASSAERSTEAFF. The CDR3 coding sequence is TGTGCCAGCAGCGCTGAAAGGAGCACTGAAGCTTTCTTT. J is TRBJ1-1 and V is TRBV2, with D unclear. CDR3 size: 13 residues. Per the germline V gene, CDR1 is SNHLY and CDR2 is FYNNEI. Trimming took 6 bases from V and 4 from J, leaving 12 bases between them.

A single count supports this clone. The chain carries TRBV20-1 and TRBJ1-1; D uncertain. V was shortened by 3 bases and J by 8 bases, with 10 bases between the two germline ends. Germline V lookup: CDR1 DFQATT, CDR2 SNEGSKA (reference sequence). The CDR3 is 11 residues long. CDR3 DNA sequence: TGCAGTGCTAGTCTTGGCCGCGAAGCTTTCTTT. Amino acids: CSASLGREAFF.

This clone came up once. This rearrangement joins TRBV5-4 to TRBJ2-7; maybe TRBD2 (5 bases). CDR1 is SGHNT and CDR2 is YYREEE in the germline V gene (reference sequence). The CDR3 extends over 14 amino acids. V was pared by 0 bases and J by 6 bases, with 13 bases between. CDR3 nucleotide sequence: TGTGCCAGCAGCTTGGATCCATTGGCGGGCGAGCAGTACTTC. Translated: CASSLDPLAGEQYF.